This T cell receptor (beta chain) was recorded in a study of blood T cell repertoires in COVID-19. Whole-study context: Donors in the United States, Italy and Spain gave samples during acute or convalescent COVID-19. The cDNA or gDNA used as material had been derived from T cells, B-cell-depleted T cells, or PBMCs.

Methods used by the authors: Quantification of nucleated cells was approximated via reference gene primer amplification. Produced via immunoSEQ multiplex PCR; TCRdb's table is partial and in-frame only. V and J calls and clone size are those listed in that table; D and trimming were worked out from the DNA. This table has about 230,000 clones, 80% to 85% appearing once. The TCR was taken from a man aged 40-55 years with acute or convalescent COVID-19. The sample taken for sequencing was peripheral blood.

The CDR3 reads CASIDRCGNQPQHF. The CDR3 DNA is TGTGCCAGCATCGACAGGTGTGGGAATCAGCCCCAGCATTTT. The chain carries TRBV21-1 and TRBJ1-5; TRBD1, the table's D call, lacks a check against the DNA. TRBV21-1 is a pseudogene segment. The CDR3 covers 14 residues.